This TCR beta chain was captured in a study of control samples from healthy donors and cancer patients. Clones were sequenced by immunoSEQ multiplex PCR, and TCRdb holds only the in-frame ones, with some missing. Seen here are over 65,000 clones, roughly 94% observed once, and the top ten hold more than 5.5%. Trimming removed 3 bases from V and 0 bases from J, with 10 bases in between. The germline V gene has CDR1 LNHDA and CDR2 SQIVND (reference sequence). CDR3 length equals 15 residues. This chain connects TRBV19 to TRBJ2-3; no clear D gene. The sample was blood. The sequence was collected from a woman aged 35 to 49 in good health. This chain's CDR3 is CASSISRSSTDTQYF. In nucleotides, the CDR3 is TGTGCCAGTAGTATTTCTCGTAGCAGCACAGATACGCAGTATTTT.